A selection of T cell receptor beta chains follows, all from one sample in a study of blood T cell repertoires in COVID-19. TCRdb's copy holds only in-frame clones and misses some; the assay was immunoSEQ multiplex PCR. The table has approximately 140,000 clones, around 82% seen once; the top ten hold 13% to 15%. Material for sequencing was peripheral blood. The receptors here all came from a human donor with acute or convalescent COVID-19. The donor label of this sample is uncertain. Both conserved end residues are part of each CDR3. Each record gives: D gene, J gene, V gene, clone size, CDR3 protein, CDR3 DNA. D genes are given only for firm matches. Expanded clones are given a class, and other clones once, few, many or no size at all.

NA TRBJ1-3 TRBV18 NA CASSPNSYSGNTIYF TGTGCCAGCTCACCTAACTCCTACTCTGGAAACACCATATATTTT
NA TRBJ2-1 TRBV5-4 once CASSRQTAGGNEQFF TGTGCCAGCAGCCGACAGACAGCCGGGGGCAATGAGCAGTTCTTC
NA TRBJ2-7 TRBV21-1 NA CASSKGGTVHYEQYF TGTGCCAGCAGCAAAGGAGGGACAGTCCACTACGAGCAGTACTTC
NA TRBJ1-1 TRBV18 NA CASSPMWGDNTEAFF TGTGCCAGCTCACCAATGTGGGGGGATAACACTGAAGCTTTCTTT
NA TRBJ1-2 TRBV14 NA CASSQGLTDGYTF TGTGCCAGCAGCCAAGGACTGACGGATGGCTACACCTTC
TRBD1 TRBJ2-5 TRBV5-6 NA CASSPLVGDRVEETQYF TGTGCCAGCAGCCCGCTGGTGGGGGACAGGGTTGAAGAGACCCAGTACTTC
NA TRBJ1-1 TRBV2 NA CASCLNQGRVGTEAFF TGTGCCAGCTGTTTAAACCAGGGGAGGGTGGGCACTGAAGCTTTCTTT
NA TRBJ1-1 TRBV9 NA CASSTLTGNTEAFF TGTGCCAGCAGCACCTTGACAGGGAACACTGAAGCTTTCTTT
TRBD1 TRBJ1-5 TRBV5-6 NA CASSLKQGATQPQHF TGTGCCAGCAGCTTGAAACAGGGGGCGACTCAGCCCCAGCATTTT
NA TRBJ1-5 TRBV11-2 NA CASSLDPSSNQPQHF TGTGCCAGCAGCTTAGATCCCAGTAGCAATCAGCCCCAGCATTTT
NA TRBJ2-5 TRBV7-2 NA CASSSGGETQYF TGTGCCAGCAGCTCCGGGGGTGAGACCCAGTACTTC
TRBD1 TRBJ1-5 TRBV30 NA CAWSRTGGNQPQHF TGTGCCTGGAGCCGGACAGGGGGCAATCAGCCCCAGCATTTT
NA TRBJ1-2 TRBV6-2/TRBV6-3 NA CASSYPYGQGHGYTF TGTGCCAGCAGTTATCCCTACGGGCAGGGCCATGGCTACACCTTC
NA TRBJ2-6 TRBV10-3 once CAISESMASGANVLTF TGTGCCATCAGTGAGTCGATGGCCTCTGGGGCCAACGTCCTGACTTTC
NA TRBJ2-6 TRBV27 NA CASSRGGANVLTF TGTGCCAGCAGTAGAGGTGGGGCCAACGTCCTGACTTTC
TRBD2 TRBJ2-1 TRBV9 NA CASSGSRLAGGHNEQFF TGTGCCAGCAGCGGTTCGAGGCTAGCGGGGGGCCACAATGAGCAGTTCTTC
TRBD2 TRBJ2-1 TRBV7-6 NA CASSLKSGLAGGHPQFF TGTGCCAGCAGCTTAAAATCTGGGCTAGCGGGGGGGCACCCGCAGTTCTTC
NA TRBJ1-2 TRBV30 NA CASALNYGYTF TGTGCCTCCGCGTTGAACTATGGCTACACCTTC
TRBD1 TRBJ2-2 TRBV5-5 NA CASSRDRQRGELFF TGTGCCAGCAGCCGGGACAGACAAAGGGGGGAGCTGTTTTTT
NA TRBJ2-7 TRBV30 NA CAWNLGPNYEQYF TGTGCCTGGAATCTGGGGCCCAACTACGAGCAGTACTTC
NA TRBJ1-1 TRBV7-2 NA CASSREGVRLNTEAFF TGTGCCAGCAGCCGGGAGGGAGTGAGGTTGAACACTGAAGCTTTCTTT
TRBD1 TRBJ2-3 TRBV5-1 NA CASSFLQGAGTDTQYF TGCGCCAGCAGCTTCTTACAGGGGGCAGGAACAGATACGCAGTATTTT